Following are 7 T cell receptor beta chains from one sample sequenced in a study of blood T cell repertoires in COVID-19. The protocol was immunoSEQ multiplex PCR, while the TCRdb copy is restricted to in-frame clones and leaves out a portion. The data contain about 160,000 clones, approximately 79% of them singletons. What was sequenced was PBMCs or T cells enriched from blood (not recorded which). The receptors were sampled from a man between 45 and 60 years old who had recovered from COVID-19.

The gene calls are TRBV4-3 and TRBJ2-1, with 9 bases matching TRBD2. There are 15 residues in the CDR3. Germline CDR1 and CDR2: LGHNA and YSLEER. J lost 4 bases, V lost 6 bases, and 7 bases had no gene match. The CDR3 DNA reads as TGCGCCAGCAGTCTTTCGGGACTAGCTTACAATGAGCAGTTCTTC. It specifies CASSLSGLAYNEQFF.

The rearrangement joins TRBV6-5 to TRBJ2-7; 8 positions match TRBD1. This CDR3 spans 14 amino acids. Germline CDR1 and CDR2: MNHEY and SVGAGI. The V and J ends lost 1 base and 6 bases, in that order; junction bases with no gene match: 5. For the CDR3, the DNA is TGTGCCAGCAGTTACTGGCAGGGGGCTGGCGAGCAGTACTTC. Amino acids: CASSYWQGAGEQYF.

The chain has TRBV14 and TRBJ2-2, with D possibly being TRBD1 (5 bases). The CDR3 contains 15 residues. Germline assignment: CDR1 SGHDN and CDR2 FVKESK. Trimming took off 2 bases at V and 4 bases at J, with 11 bases between the two ends. CDR3 residues: CASSQRGRGTGELFF. CDR3 nucleotides: TGTGCCAGCAGCCAAAGAGGAAGGGGCACCGGGGAGCTGTTTTTT.

The V and J genes are TRBV19 and TRBJ1-2, with D uncertain. Trimming removed 2 bases at V and 5 bases at J, with 15 bases between. Germline V gene lookup returns CDR1 LNHDA and CDR2 SQIVND (reference sequence). This CDR3 is 15 amino acids long. CDR3 coding DNA: TGTGCCAGTAGTATAAGCCACATGCGGGGATATGGCTACACCTTC. Translating gives CASSISHMRGYGYTF. Drawing the rest from reference TRBV19 and TRBJ1-2, the complete variable domain is DGGITQSPKYLFRKEGQNVTLSCEQNLNHDAMYWYRQDPGQGLRLIYYSQIVNDFQKGDIAEGYSVSREKKESFPLTVTSAQKNPTAFYLCASSISHMRGYGYTFGSGTRLTVV.

This chain joins TRBV5-5 and TRBJ1-4, with TRBD1 matching over 8 bases. The CDR3 consists of 14 residues. CDR1 is SGHKS, CDR2 YYEKEE, per germline (reference sequence). V was clipped by 1 base and J by 6 bases; unmatched bases: 2. The CDR3 sequence: CASSLTTGDEKLFF. DNA of the CDR3: TGTGCCAGCAGCTTGACGACAGGGGATGAAAAACTGTTTTTT.

This chain joins TRBV7-6 and TRBJ1-1; D is unresolved. The ends were cut back, 2 bases at V and 3 bases at J, with 7 bases in the middle. The V gene's germline CDR1 is SGHVS and CDR2 FNYEAQ. The CDR3 spans 13 residues. The CDR3 DNA follows: TGTGCCAGCAGCTTAAGCACGTACACTGAAGCTTTCTTT. Protein sequence: CASSLSTYTEAFF.

This rearrangement joins TRBV29-1 to TRBJ1-2; possibly TRBD1 for D (6 bases). The germline CDR1 and CDR2 sequences are SQVTM and ANQGSEA. The CDR3 extends over 14 amino acids. V gave up 5 bases and J gave up 6 bases, with 19 bases separating them. The CDR3 nucleotides read TGCAGCGTTAGCTCGGGACACACCCCTGATGGCTACACCTTC. Its translation: CSVSSGHTPDGYTF.